This T cell receptor beta chain was identified during a study of immune cell composition in non-small cell lung cancer. The normal lung sample lay at least 3 cm, and maximally far, from the tumour. Genomic DNA came from frozen unsorted single-cell suspensions. Generated by immunoSEQ multiplex PCR, the TCRdb table keeps only in-frame clones and is missing some. The repertoire holds over 6,000 clones, with roughly 81% as singletons. Study-wide results and limits: Squamous carcinomas (approximately 80%) more often had tumour-associated clones >0.5% than adenocarcinomas (roughly 35%). TIL tumour reactivity correlated with maximal tumour-associated clone frequency in adenocarcinoma.

V was pared by 4 bases and J by 7 bases, with 20 bases between. Per germline, CDR1 MGHRA and CDR2 YSYEKL. CDR3 length equals 15 residues. About this clone itself: The antigen remains unidentified.

This chain uses TRBV4-1 with TRBJ2-7, with a weak D call TRBD2 (6 bases). Sequenced material: non-adjacent lung tissue. The clonotype was recovered from a human donor with non-small cell lung cancer. In nucleotides, the CDR3 is TGCGCCAGCAGCCCTCTGGATGGGGAGGCGGATGAGCAGTACTTC. Its protein product is CASSPLDGEADEQYF.